This T cell receptor beta chain was found in a study of post-analysis software for immune sequencing data. Notes on the study in general: Samples prepared in the same batch strongly co-clustered by F measure. Several TRBV segments were more frequent in patients than controls; TRBV5-6, TRBV5-1 and TRBV20-1 belonged to this group. Normalized Chao1 diversity in multiple sclerosis patients fell significantly below that of controls.

Trimming removed 7 bases from V and 2 bases from J, with 13 bases in between. This CDR3 is 14 amino acids long. CDR1 and CDR2 (germline): MDHEN, SYDVKM. Note on this clonotype: Its antigen is still unknown.

Unique-molecular-identifier-tagged TCR beta cDNA libraries were used. MiXCR, run by TCRdb on the PCR reads, gives a single entry per CDR3 protein. The sample holds 820,000 or so distinct CDR3 sequences; roughly 58% are singletons and the top ten take about 4.5%. The V call is TRBV28, the J call TRBJ2-3; D remains unclear. The clonotype was recovered from a girl aged 5-17 years with multiple sclerosis. The specimen sequenced was blood. Written as DNA, the CDR3 is TGTGCCAGCACTCTCGGTGGCAACACAGATACGCAGTATTTT. It yields the protein CASTLGGNTDTQYF.